Below, 23 T cell receptor beta chains from the same sample are listed, as sequenced in a study of CD4 T cells in relation to SARS-CoV-2 and coronaviruses. No antigen is known for these receptors. Unexposed donor CD4+ T cells date from about 2011-2018, before the COVID-19 pandemic. Isolation of CD4+ T cells took place after around 11 days in culture. Clones were sequenced by immunoSEQ multiplex PCR, and TCRdb holds only the in-frame ones, with some missing. The sample lists about 15,000 clones, around 78% seen once, with around 20% in the top ten. The sequenced sample was CD4+ T cells from PBMCs, cultured in vitro. The receptors were sampled from a human donor in good health.

This rearrangement joins TRBV6-5 to TRBJ1-1; D may be TRBD1 (5 bases). CDR3 length equals 13 residues. The germline V and J ends were trimmed by 6 bases and 1 base, with 9 bases remaining between them. Germline assignment: CDR1 MNHEY and CDR2 SVGAGI. CDR3 DNA sequence: TGTGCCAGCAGAGTCGACAGGAACACTGAAGCTTTCTTT. Translation: CASRVDRNTEAFF.

This chain joins TRBV19 and TRBJ2-5; 8 bases are a match to TRBD1. CDR1 and CDR2 (germline): LNHDA, SQIVND (reference sequence). J was trimmed by 5 bases and V by 6 bases; bases with no gene match: 14. The CDR3 extends over 16 amino acids. The CDR3 protein is CASSRQFGQGQETQYF. For the CDR3, the DNA is TGTGCCAGTAGCCGACAATTCGGACAGGGCCAGGAGACCCAGTACTTC.

The chain combines TRBV7-8 with TRBJ1-5; D might be TRBD1 (5 bases). The CDR3 consists of 14 residues. In germline, CDR1 is SGHVS, CDR2 FQNEAQ. V lost 2 bases, J lost 2 bases, and 7 bases lay in between. The CDR3 reads CASSLIRGNQPQHF. The CDR3 DNA reads TGTGCCAGCAGCTTAATCAGGGGCAATCAGCCCCAGCATTTT.

V is TRBV2 and J is TRBJ1-2; TRBD1 is a possible D gene (5 bases). The CDR3 runs to 12 residues. Germline V gene sequence: CDR1 SNHLY, CDR2 FYNNEI. V was trimmed by 3 bases and J by 4 bases, leaving 6 bases between them. The DNA of the CDR3 is TGTGCCAGCAGTGAGACAGCCTATGGCTACACCTTC. It yields the protein CASSETAYGYTF. The full variable domain, completed using reference TRBV2 and TRBJ1-2, is EPEVTQTPSHQVTQMGQEVILRCVPISNHLYFYWYRQILGQKVEFLVSFYNNEISEKSEIFDDQFSVERPDGSNFTLKIRSTKLEDSAMYFCASSETAYGYTFGSGTRLTVV.

V usage is TRBV5-6 and J usage is TRBJ1-6, with 7 bases lining up with TRBD1. V trimming: 4 bases; J trimming: 4 bases; junction bases outside the gene matches: 2. Germline V gives CDR1 SGHDT, CDR2 YYEEEE. This CDR3 contains 14 residues. CDR3 region: CASSPGQYNSPLHF. The CDR3 nucleotides are TGTGCCAGCAGCCCGGGACAGTATAATTCACCCCTCCACTTT. Variable domain in full (rest from reference TRBV5-6 and TRBJ1-6): DAGVTQSPTHLIKTRGQQVTLRCSPKSGHDTVSWYQQALGQGPQFIFQYYEEEERQRGNFPDRFSGHQFPNYSSELNVNALLLGDSALYLCASSPGQYNSPLHFGNGTRLTVT.

The J gene is TRBJ2-3, the V gene TRBV5-1; 11 nucleotides match TRBD1. Germline trimming cut 0 bases from V and 1 base from J; bases unmatched to any gene: 1. The germline V gene encodes CDR1 SGHRS and CDR2 YFSETQ. This CDR3 comprises 16 residues. CDR3 protein: CASSLGTGGGTDTQYF. CDR3 coding DNA: TGCGCCAGCAGCTTGGGGACAGGGGGCGGCACAGATACGCAGTATTTT.

This clone was recorded a few times. This chain uses TRBV5-1 with TRBJ2-6; no definite D call. Germline CDR1 SGHRS, CDR2 YFSETQ. The V end lost 5 bases, the J end lost 0 bases, and 6 bases lay between the germline ends. This CDR3 comprises 14 residues. The CDR3 region has the DNA TGCGCCAGCAGGGCCGACTCTGGGGCCAACGTCCTGACTTTC. Amino acids: CASRADSGANVLTF.

This chain's CDR3 is CTSSQGRDPLEQFF. Here the CDR3 DNA reads TGCACCAGCAGCCAAGGCCGGGACCCGCTTGAGCAGTTCTTC. The V gene is TRBV1, the J gene TRBJ2-1. TRBV1 is labeled a pseudogene. This CDR3 has 14 residues.

The chain combines TRBV24-1 with TRBJ2-5; the D is unclear. This CDR3 has 15 amino acids. Trimming cost V 2 bases and J 2 bases, with 11 bases left between them. Germline assignment: CDR1 KGHDR and CDR2 SFDVKD. The CDR3 here is CATSDYVTDQETQYF. The CDR3 DNA reads as TGTGCCACCAGTGATTACGTAACCGATCAAGAGACCCAGTACTTC.

The chain uses TRBV30 and TRBJ1-3, with D possibly matching TRBD1 (6 bases). The CDR3 extends over 15 amino acids. Per germline, CDR1 GTSNPN and CDR2 SVGIG (reference sequence). V lost 5 bases and J lost 0, with 14 bases in between. The DNA for the CDR3 is TGTGCCTGGGGGCACAGGGATCTCTCTGGAAACACCATATATTTT. Translation: CAWGHRDLSGNTIYF.

The genes are TRBV4-1 and TRBJ1-5; 8 bases line up with TRBD1. With V trimmed by 2 bases and J by 8 bases, 5 bases remained unmatched. The germline gives CDR1 MGHRA, CDR2 YSYEKL. The CDR3 is made up of 14 amino acids. The CDR3 sequence: CASSQIGQGKPQHF. CDR3 sequence (DNA): TGCGCCAGCAGCCAAATCGGACAGGGTAAGCCCCAGCATTTT.

This sequence joins TRBV10-3 and TRBJ2-7; 7 bases agree with TRBD2. The V gene end was trimmed by 4 bases and the J gene end by 0 bases; junction bases not matched to a gene: 9. The CDR3 consists of 16 residues. CDR1 and CDR2 (germline): ENHRY, SYGVKD. The DNA for the CDR3 is TGTGCCATCAGTGGCGGGAGCCCCACGAACTCCTACGAGCAGTACTTC. Translation: CAISGGSPTNSYEQYF.

The J gene is TRBJ2-1, the V gene TRBV18; tentative D call: TRBD2 (7 bases). In germline, CDR1 is KGHSH, CDR2 LQKENI. This CDR3 comprises 19 residues. The V end was cut by 2 bases, the J end by 2 bases, with 22 bases between. The CDR3 coding sequence is TGTGCCAGCTCACCAATACAGGGTCCTAGCGGAATTACCTACAATGAGCAGTTCTTC. This codes for CASSPIQGPSGITYNEQFF.

The chain carries TRBV11-2 and TRBJ2-1; 11 bases align to TRBD2. CDR1 SGHAT and CDR2 FQNNGV come from the germline V gene. The length of the CDR3 is 15 residues. V was pared by 5 bases and J by 4 bases, with 4 bases of the junction left unmatched. CDR3: CASSTGTSGYNEQFF. CDR3 coding DNA: TGTGCCAGCAGCACGGGGACTAGCGGATACAATGAGCAGTTCTTC.

The rearrangement links TRBV5-5 to TRBJ1-5; maybe TRBD1 (6 bases). This CDR3 has 16 amino acids. Trimming pared 1 base from V and 5 bases from J, leaving 16 bases between. Germline V gene data show CDR1 as SGHKS and CDR2 as YYEKEE (reference sequence). The CDR3 loop reads CASSLTGGHSYQPQHF. The CDR3 DNA reads as TGTGCCAGCAGCTTGACGGGGGGACACTCCTATCAGCCCCAGCATTTT. Filled out from reference TRBV5-5 and TRBJ1-5, the complete variable domain reads DAGVTQSPTHLIKTRGQQVTLRCSPISGHKSVSWYQQVLGQGPQFIFQYYEKEERGRGNFPDRFSARQFPNYSSELNVNALLLGDSALYLCASSLTGGHSYQPQHFGDGTRLSIL.

The rearrangement uses TRBV5-5 and TRBJ2-1, with 12 nucleotides matching TRBD2. This CDR3 comprises 20 residues. The germline CDR1 and CDR2 sequences are SGHKS and YYEKEE (reference sequence). V gave up 0 bases and J gave up 3 bases; unmatched junction bases: 13. The CDR3 loop is CASSLGLAGELTLNYNEQFF. In nucleotides, the CDR3 is TGTGCCAGCAGCTTGGGACTAGCGGGAGAGCTAACCCTGAACTACAATGAGCAGTTCTTC. The full variable domain, its missing parts supplied by reference TRBV5-5 and TRBJ2-1, is DAGVTQSPTHLIKTRGQQVTLRCSPISGHKSVSWYQQVLGQGPQFIFQYYEKEERGRGNFPDRFSARQFPNYSSELNVNALLLGDSALYLCASSLGLAGELTLNYNEQFFGPGTRLTVL.

This chain uses TRBV2 with TRBJ2-2; D might be TRBD2 (6 bases). The germline V gene encodes CDR1 SNHLY and CDR2 FYNNEI. This CDR3 region has 16 residues. Deletions cut 10 bases from V and 3 bases from J, with 21 bases between. The CDR3 protein is CAIYRILAPDTGELFF. The CDR3 region has the DNA TGTGCCATCTATCGGATACTAGCACCTGACACCGGGGAGCTGTTTTTT.

This clone was detected once. This rearrangement joins TRBV19 to TRBJ2-3, with unresolved D. CDR1 LNHDA and CDR2 SQIVND come from the germline V gene (reference sequence). The CDR3 sequence is 11 residues long. Between the trimmed V and J ends, which lost 10 bases and 6 bases, there was a span of 11 bases. CDR3 DNA: TGTGCCACACTTTACGCGGATACGCAGTATTTT. Amino acids: CATLYADTQYF.

This rearrangement joins TRBV3-1 (or the pseudogene TRBV3-2) to TRBJ1-6; D not certain. This CDR3 contains 13 residues. The germline CDR1 and CDR2 sequences are LGHDT and YNNKEL (reference sequence). Trimming stripped 5 bases from V and 10 bases from J, with 12 bases between. CDR3 sequence (DNA): TGTGCCAGCAGCTCCCACGTTGGGTCACCCCTCCACTTT. Its translation is CASSSHVGSPLHF.

This clone has a handful of counts. V is TRBV5-8 and J is TRBJ1-4; D is perhaps TRBD1 (5 bases). Germline V gives CDR1 SGHTS, CDR2 YDEGEE. The CDR3 runs 12 residues. The ends were cut back, 4 bases at V and 7 bases at J, with 8 bases in the middle. Here the CDR3 reads CASSQGIEKLFF. CDR3 DNA sequence: TGTGCCAGCAGCCAGGGAATTGAAAAACTGTTTTTT.

The V gene is TRBV25-1, the J gene TRBJ2-5; D is unclear. Trimming shortened V by 0 bases and J by 1 base, and 6 bases separated the two germline ends. Germline CDR1 reads MGHDK; CDR2 reads SYGVNS. The CDR3 runs to 14 residues. The CDR3 DNA is TGTGCCAGCAGTGAATATGTGATCCAAGAGACCCAGTACTTC. Translated, it gives CASSEYVIQETQYF.

This CDR3 reads CASSPTGLYNEQFF. CDR3 DNA sequence: TGCGCCAGCAGTCCTACAGGGCTCTACAATGAGCAGTTCTTC. The chain uses TRBV5-1 and TRBJ2-1, with D possibly TRBD1 on 6 matching bases. Germline-derived CDR1 and CDR2 are SGHRS and YFSETQ. There are 14 residues in the CDR3. Trimming removed 5 bases from V and 3 bases from J, with 12 bases in between.

This clone occurred a few times. The V call is TRBV11-2, the J call TRBJ2-7; weak D call: TRBD1 (6 bases). The CDR3 extends over 14 amino acids. V was shortened by 0 bases and J by 2 bases, with 8 bases between the two germline ends. Per the germline V gene, CDR1 is SGHAT and CDR2 is FQNNGV. The CDR3 spells CASSLDNRAYEQYF. The CDR3 DNA follows: TGTGCCAGCAGCTTAGATAACAGGGCCTACGAGCAGTACTTC.